The subject of this entry is one TCR beta chain. The antigen it recognizes is unknown. It has no much larger one-base neighbor in the sample; base qualities were not kept. FACS was used to sort CD4+ or CD8+ cells into naive T cells (CD45RA+) and memory T cells (CD45RO+). Two healthy control subjects provided the T cells used for TCR sequencing. Sorted T cell subsets that were not stimulated were used as baseline controls for the mixed lymphocyte reactions. Genomic DNA was extracted with the Qiagen DNeasy Blood & Tissue Kit. From the cysteine up to the phenylalanine, the CDR3 has a length of 13 residues. Only the CDR3 part of the read is kept: 39 bases, read in frame from the first base. CDR1 and CDR2 are drawn from the germline V gene: SQVTM, ANQGSEA. V is clipped by 3 bases and J by 5 bases, and the sequence between their germline boundaries is 10 bases long. This sample was taken from a study of regulatory dendritic cells for organ transplantation (dated by TCRdb to about 2017). Background on the whole study: TCRbeta repertoires were sequenced from sorted naive and memory CD4+ and CD8+ T cells before and after allostimulation with regulatory or mature dendritic cells.

What the work shows at the level of the full study, not this receptor alone: Of the resting subsets, the one holding the most alloreactive TCR clonotypes was memory CD8+ T cells. The repertoires of naive CD4+ and CD8+ T cells were highly diverse, while memory cell repertoires were less diverse, with memory CD8+ cells being the most oligoclonal. Sequencing was done in only two subjects, and the authors reported considerable heterogeneity between individuals in the alloreactive memory CD8+ T cell pool. Allostimulation expanded memory CD8+ clones in both subjects, but regulatory dendritic cells appeared to induce more limited expansion than mature dendritic cells.

TCRbeta CDR3 regions were amplified by multiplexed two-step PCR using Vbeta-specific forward primers and Jbeta-specific reverse primers. Through the immunoSEQ service, the TCRbeta libraries were run on an Illumina instrument for sequencing. Per the authors' processing: IMGT annotation was used to assign V, D and J genes, and synthetic CDR3 analogues were used to correct the counts for multiplex PCR bias. In the immunoSEQ Analyzer, repertoire clonality was calculated as one minus the normalized Shannon entropy. Fisher's exact test with Benjamini-Hochberg false discovery rate control was used to define clonal expansion, with two-tailed P<0.01. Not all clones reach the TCRdb copy of this immuneACCESS table, which keeps in-frame sequences only. Checked studies attribute under half of the gap to unresolved V genes and leave the rest unexplained. The V and J calls and clone size come from that table; D and trimming were worked out from the DNA. The sample profile shows 20,000 to 25,000 clones; about 80% of them were found once. The leading ten clones occupy 0.75% to 0.95% of the sample.

The receptor was derived from a human donor in good health. The sequencing sample was made of memory CD4+ T cells from blood. In the paper's terms, the cell subset or site label means: CD45RO+ memory T cells. The chain uses TRBV29-1 and TRBJ2-2; D gene: possibly TRBD2, on 6 matching bases. DNA sequence: TGCAGCGTTGACCCGGGGGATACCGGGGAGCTGTTTTTT. Its product reads: CSVDPGDTGELFF.